The clone carrying this T cell receptor beta chain showed up just a few times. Antigen unknown. The sample is drawn from a study of cytomegalovirus exposure and HLA in healthy donors. Points from the study as a whole: What was likely a sequencing artifact was a cluster of highly shared sequence variants. The majority of TCR sequences were rare, yet some public TCRs appeared in many donors.

The PCR used 60 Vbeta and 13 Jbeta primers. Clones were sequenced by immunoSEQ multiplex PCR, and TCRdb holds only the in-frame ones, with some missing. Altogether 150,000 to 200,000 clones are present, more than 70% being singletons, with the ten largest covering around 0.26%. Germline lookup yields CDR1 SGHRS and CDR2 YFSETQ. This CDR3 comprises 12 residues. Trimming stripped 2 bases from V and 7 bases from J, with 10 bases between. This chain joins TRBV5-1 and TRBJ2-7; D not certain. The receptor was isolated from a boy between 10 and 17 years old in good health and CMV-seronegative. Sequences were obtained from PBMCs. This chain's CDR3 is CASSLDGLEQYF. CDR3 bases: TGCGCCAGCAGCTTAGACGGGTTAGAGCAGTACTTC.